Presented here are 30 T cell receptor beta chains from one specimen sequenced in a study of Ad26.COV2.S vaccination and SARS-CoV-2 variants. Some clones are missing from TCRdb's copy, which holds only in-frame ones; the method was immunoSEQ multiplex PCR. The table records about half a million clones, roughly nine tenths of them present only once. Treatment indicated: 15 to 20 received Ad26.COV2.S at low or high dose, single or two shots; roughly five received placebo; per-sample allocation not given. Day 63 following the first vaccine or placebo injection was when the samples were taken. Material: peripheral blood, obtained in a trial of Ad26.COV2.S vaccine versus placebo. Receptor source: a person between 18 and 60 years old who received the Ad26.COV2.S COVID-19 vaccine or a placebo.

This chain joins TRBV5-5 and TRBJ1-3; D not resolved. Germline loops: CDR1 SGHKS, CDR2 YYEKEE (reference sequence). Deletions cut 1 base from V and 2 bases from J, with 13 bases between. The CDR3 spans 16 residues. This chain's CDR3 is CASSLSPPGTGNTIYF. CDR3 DNA: TGTGCCAGCAGCTTGTCCCCCCCGGGAACTGGAAACACCATATATTTT.

V and J are TRBV19 and TRBJ1-1; D is unclear. Per the germline V gene, CDR1 is LNHDA and CDR2 is SQIVND (reference sequence). The CDR3 spans 16 residues. V was trimmed by 3 bases and J by 0 bases, leaving 14 bases between them. DNA for the CDR3: TGTGCCAGTAGTATTTTAGGGCAGAGAATGAACACTGAAGCTTTCTTT. Its protein product is CASSILGQRMNTEAFF.

The V gene is TRBV27, the J gene TRBJ1-1; 8 bases fit TRBD1. The germline V gene has CDR1 MNHEY and CDR2 SMNVEV (reference sequence). Trimming at V came to 5 bases and at J to 1 base, leaving 6 bases not matched to a gene. This CDR3 has 15 residues. CDR3 amino acids: CASSPTGGPNTEAFF. In nucleotides, the CDR3 is TGTGCCAGCAGTCCTACAGGGGGGCCGAACACTGAAGCTTTCTTT.

This chain links TRBV5-5 with TRBJ1-6; a possible D gene is TRBD1 (5 bases). The CDR3 has 15 amino acids. The germline V gene has CDR1 SGHKS and CDR2 YYEKEE (reference sequence). V was shortened by 1 base and J by 9 bases, with 14 bases between the two germline ends. The CDR3 region has the DNA TGTGCCAGCAGCTTGTACGGGGGGGGAAGTTCACCCCTCCACTTT. Translating it yields CASSLYGGGSSPLHF.

The chain links TRBV6-2 or TRBV6-3 to TRBJ1-4, with 9 bases lining up with TRBD1. Germline values: CDR1 MNHEY, CDR2 SVGEGT. The V segment lost 5 bases and the J segment 8 bases; nucleotides outside the gene matches: 6. This CDR3 contains 14 residues. The CDR3 sequence: CASSPQGAREKLFF. In DNA form, the CDR3 reads TGTGCCAGCAGTCCACAGGGGGCGCGGGAAAAACTGTTTTTT.

V and J are TRBV11-3 and TRBJ1-1; possibly TRBD1 for D (5 bases). The CDR3 totals 14 residues. Germline V lookup: CDR1 SGHNT, CDR2 YENEEA. The ends were cut back, 5 bases at V and 2 bases at J, with 12 bases in the middle. For the CDR3, the DNA is TGTGCCAGCAGCCAGGGAGGAGTAAACACTGAAGCTTTCTTT. Translated, it gives CASSQGGVNTEAFF.

The CDR3 DNA follows: TGTGCCAGCAGTTTAAGCACAGCTAGCAATCAGCCCCAGCATTTT. This encodes CASSLSTASNQPQHF. This chain joins TRBV6-5 and TRBJ1-5; D not resolved. Trimming pared 4 bases from V and 0 bases from J, leaving 10 bases between. The CDR3 is 15 amino acids. Germline CDR1 MNHEY, CDR2 SVGAGI.

The V call is TRBV6-5, the J call TRBJ2-5; the D gene is possibly TRBD1 (6 bases). The germline V gene encodes CDR1 MNHEY and CDR2 SVGAGI. Trimming took 2 bases from V and 4 from J, leaving 11 bases between them. The CDR3 totals 14 residues. This chain's CDR3 is CASSYGDTRETQYF. In DNA form, the CDR3 reads TGTGCCAGCAGTTACGGGGACACGCGAGAGACCCAGTACTTC.

This chain links TRBV25-1 with TRBJ2-3, with a weak D call TRBD2 (6 bases). CDR3 length: 12 amino acids. Germline loops: CDR1 MGHDK, CDR2 SYGVNS. Trimming removed 9 bases from V and 6 bases from J, with 13 bases in between. The DNA of the CDR3 is TGTGCCAGTCGGACTACTCTCGATACGCAGTATTTT. Translating gives CASRTTLDTQYF. The full variable domain, rest sourced from reference TRBV25-1 and TRBJ2-3, is EADIYQTPRYLVIGTGKKITLECSQTMGHDKMYWYQQDPGMELHLIHYSYGVNSTEKGDLSSESTVSRIRTEHFPLTLESARPSHTSQYLCASRTTLDTQYFGPGTRLTVL.

The rearrangement uses TRBV19 and TRBJ2-7, with TRBD2 matching 13 bases. V shed 4 bases and J 4 bases; nucleotides not matched to a gene: 4. Per germline, CDR1 LNHDA and CDR2 SQIVND (reference sequence). The CDR3 covers 15 residues. The CDR3 sequence: CASSSGLAGVYEQYF. The DNA for the CDR3 is TGTGCCAGTAGTAGTGGACTAGCGGGAGTGTACGAGCAGTACTTC.

V gene TRBV19 combines with J gene TRBJ2-7; weak D call: TRBD1 (6 bases). Germline-derived CDR1 and CDR2 are LNHDA and SQIVND (reference sequence). The CDR3 consists of 14 residues. V was trimmed by 5 bases and J by 6 bases, leaving 17 bases between them. The CDR3 is CASSRGGVQTEQYF. CDR3 sequence (DNA): TGTGCCAGTAGTCGTGGGGGCGTACAGACCGAGCAGTACTTC.

The chain uses TRBV5-4 and TRBJ2-5; D is possibly TRBD1 or TRBD2 (6 bases each). Trimming removed 2 bases at V and 4 bases at J, with 18 bases between. The CDR3 length is 16 residues. Germline CDR1 is SGHNT and CDR2 is YYREEE (reference sequence). In DNA form, the CDR3 reads TGTGCCAGCAGCTTAGGGGGTGGGGGAGGAGGAGAGACCCAGTACTTC. Translating it yields CASSLGGGGGGETQYF.

The chain is built from TRBV5-1 and TRBJ2-1, with TRBD1 identical over 10 bases. CDR1 and CDR2 from the germline V gene are SGHRS and YFSETQ. CDR3 length equals 15 residues. Germline trimming cut 2 bases from V and 2 bases from J; bases unmatched to any gene: 1. Here the CDR3 reads CASSFGTGAYNEQFF. The DNA for the CDR3 is TGCGCCAGCAGCTTTGGGACAGGGGCCTACAATGAGCAGTTCTTC.

The genes are TRBV4-1 and TRBJ1-1; a weak D match, TRBD1 (6 bases). The V end lost 8 bases, the J end lost 4 bases, and 17 bases lay between the germline ends. This CDR3 comprises 14 residues. CDR1 is MGHRA and CDR2 is YSYEKL in the germline V gene. The chain's CDR3 is CASSLRTGSTEAFF. CDR3 coding DNA: TGCGCCAGCTCCCTTCGCACAGGGAGCACTGAAGCTTTCTTT.

V is TRBV27 and J is TRBJ2-1; the D gene is possibly TRBD2 (6 bases). The V gene's germline CDR1 is MNHEY and CDR2 SMNVEV (reference sequence). The CDR3 consists of 11 residues. V lost 6 bases, J lost 6 bases, and 6 bases lay in between. The CDR3 loop reads CASREGNEQFF. DNA for the CDR3: TGTGCCAGCAGGGAGGGCAATGAGCAGTTCTTC.

The V gene is TRBV11-2, the J gene TRBJ2-7, with no clear D. The CDR3 length is 13 residues. Germline CDR1 and CDR2: SGHAT and FQNNGV. V was trimmed by 0 bases and J by 8 bases, leaving 11 bases between them. CDR3 residues: CASSLDQSDKQYF. CDR3 DNA: TGTGCCAGCAGCTTAGATCAGTCAGATAAGCAGTACTTC.

The rearrangement uses TRBV12-3 or TRBV12-4 and TRBJ1-2; D is uncertain. This CDR3 region has 13 residues. V was cut by 5 bases and J by 8 bases, with 15 bases left in between. The CDR3 sequence: CASSPRGLGGYTF. The CDR3 DNA follows: TGTGCCAGCAGTCCCCGTGGACTGGGGGGCTACACCTTC.

The rearrangement uses TRBV5-1 and TRBJ2-5; D ambiguous. Germline V lookup: CDR1 SGHRS, CDR2 YFSETQ. CDR3 length equals 11 residues. The V end lost 3 bases, the J end lost 2 bases, and 2 bases lay between the germline ends. The CDR3 DNA follows: TGCGCCAGCAGCTGGCAAGAGACCCAGTACTTC. This translates into CASSWQETQYF.

This chain joins TRBV27 and TRBJ1-5, with no clear D. The germline V gene has CDR1 MNHEY and CDR2 SMNVEV (reference sequence). Trimming cost V 0 bases and J 0 bases, with 9 bases left between them. The CDR3 contains 16 residues. The chain's CDR3 is CASSLSSVYSNQPQHF. In DNA form, the CDR3 reads TGTGCCAGCAGTTTATCATCGGTTTATAGCAATCAGCCCCAGCATTTT.

CDR3 protein: CASRSQGAETYEQYF. The CDR3 DNA reads as TGTGCCAGCAGATCCCAGGGAGCGGAGACCTACGAGCAGTACTTC. The chain uses TRBV6-5 and TRBJ2-7; D tentatively fits TRBD1 or TRBD2 (5 bases each). Trimming removed 6 bases at V and 2 bases at J, with 17 bases between. This CDR3 region has 15 residues. Per germline, CDR1 MNHEY and CDR2 SVGAGI.

V usage is TRBV5-4 and J usage is TRBJ2-1; D may be TRBD2 (6 bases). This CDR3 is 15 amino acids long. V lost 4 bases to trimming and J lost 8 bases, with 19 bases between them. Looked up from germline, CDR1 is SGHNT and CDR2 is YYREEE (reference sequence). The CDR3 sequence: CASSPGRLAVDEQFF. CDR3 nucleotides: TGTGCCAGCAGCCCCGGGAGACTCGCTGTCGATGAGCAGTTCTTC. Full variable domain (missing parts from reference TRBV5-4 and TRBJ2-1): ETGVTQSPTHLIKTRGQQVTLRCSSQSGHNTVSWYQQALGQGPQFIFQYYREEENGRGNFPPRFSGLQFPNYSSELNVNALELDDSALYLCASSPGRLAVDEQFFGPGTRLTVL.

This clone was counted only a few times. The chain carries TRBV5-1 and TRBJ1-2; weak D call: TRBD1 (6 bases). Germline assignment: CDR1 SGHRS and CDR2 YFSETQ. Trimming stripped 4 bases from V and 6 bases from J, with 16 bases between. The CDR3 consists of 14 residues. The CDR3 loop reads CASSAATGTHGYTF. The CDR3 DNA reads TGCGCCAGCAGCGCCGCCACAGGGACGCATGGCTACACCTTC.

The chain combines TRBV7-9 with TRBJ2-1; D is uncertain. V was trimmed by 8 bases and J by 8 bases, leaving 13 bases between them. Germline V gene data show CDR1 as SEHNR and CDR2 as FQNEAQ (reference sequence). The CDR3 contains 12 residues. The CDR3 DNA sequence: TGTGCCAGCGTCACCCCTACGGATGAGCAGTTCTTC. Encoded protein: CASVTPTDEQFF.

This chain uses TRBV4-1 with TRBJ1-5, with D possibly TRBD1 on 5 matching bases. CDR1 and CDR2 (germline): MGHRA, YSYEKL. Trimming took off 4 bases at V and 8 bases at J, with 12 bases between the two ends. The CDR3 runs to 13 residues. The CDR3 nucleotides are TGCGCCAGCAGCCCTGGGGCCGAGGAGCCCCAGCATTTT. It specifies CASSPGAEEPQHF.

The rearrangement joins TRBV3-1 (or the pseudogene TRBV3-2) to TRBJ2-5, with a tentative D call TRBD2 (5 bases). Per germline, CDR1 LGHDT and CDR2 YNNKEL (reference sequence). V was pared by 4 bases and J by 0 bases, with 18 bases between. The CDR3 has 17 amino acids. CDR3 sequence reads: CASSPPIGETYQETQYF. The DNA for the CDR3 is TGTGCCAGCAGCCCACCTATCGGGGAGACCTACCAAGAGACCCAGTACTTC.

This clone was seen once. V is TRBV9 and J is TRBJ2-2; D call uncertain. Trimming removed 0 bases at V and 6 bases at J, with 12 bases between. The CDR3 is made up of 15 amino acids. The germline gives CDR1 SGDLS, CDR2 YYNGEE. The CDR3 nucleotides read TGTGCCAGCAGCGTAGTTGAAGGGCTTCCCGGGGAGCTGTTTTTT. This encodes CASSVVEGLPGELFF.

This rearrangement joins TRBV6-5 to TRBJ2-7, with a possible D match to TRBD1 (5 bases). The germline V gene has CDR1 MNHEY and CDR2 SVGAGI. CDR3 length equals 14 residues. The V end was cut by 4 bases, the J end by 0 bases, with 10 bases between. The CDR3 is CASSWGLSSYEQYF. The CDR3 coding sequence is TGTGCCAGCAGTTGGGGCTTGAGCTCCTACGAGCAGTACTTC.

This chain connects TRBV5-4 to TRBJ2-7; D unclear. CDR3 length: 11 residues. CDR1 is SGHNT, CDR2 YYREEE, per germline (reference sequence). The V gene lost 4 bases and the J gene lost 3 bases, with 5 bases spanning the gap. The CDR3 sequence is CASSPYYEQYF. The DNA of the CDR3 is TGTGCCAGCAGCCCCTACTACGAGCAGTACTTC.

V gene TRBV14 combines with J gene TRBJ2-1; 12 bases line up with TRBD2. Germline values: CDR1 SGHDN, CDR2 FVKESK. The V segment lost 3 bases and the J segment 6 bases; nucleotides outside the gene matches: 12. This CDR3 has 18 residues. CDR3 amino acids: CASSQMGVLAGGPNEQFF. The CDR3 DNA sequence: TGTGCCAGCAGCCAGATGGGGGTACTAGCGGGAGGCCCCAATGAGCAGTTCTTC.

This clone appeared once. The sample has other DNA sequences that encode this CDR3 too. CDR3 amino acids: CASSLAQDEKLFF. The CDR3 DNA reads TGTGCCAGCAGTTTAGCCCAAGATGAAAAACTGTTTTTT. The genes are TRBV12-3 or TRBV12-4 and TRBJ1-4; the D is unclear. Trimming pared 0 bases from V and 6 bases from J, leaving 5 bases between. The CDR3 is 13 amino acids.